This passage covers 9 T cell receptor beta chains from one sample sequenced in a study of shared clonotypes between healthy human individuals. Some clones are missing from TCRdb's copy, which holds only in-frame ones; the method was immunoSEQ multiplex PCR. The sample lists 2 million to 2.5 million clones; approximately 95% were seen once. Material for sequencing was naive CD4+ T cells from PBMCs. The sample's subset: CD45RA+ positively selected. The receptors here all came from a man between 18 and 29 years old in good health. Some clones in this sample may be carry-over from other donors' samples.

This clone was counted a single time. The chain has TRBV7-9 and TRBJ2-7, with a possible D match to TRBD1 (6 bases). Germline V gene lookup returns CDR1 SEHNR and CDR2 FQNEAQ (reference sequence). The CDR3 sequence is 13 residues long. Between the trimmed V and J ends, which lost 5 bases and 4 bases, there was a span of 12 bases. DNA of the CDR3: TGTGCCAGCAGCCCAACAGGGAGATACGAGCAGTACTTC. This translates into CASSPTGRYEQYF.

The chain employs TRBV29-1 and TRBJ2-3; 9 nucleotides agree with TRBD2. V dropped 7 bases and J dropped 2; count of bases not matched to a gene: 13. The CDR3 contains 16 residues. Germline V gene lookup returns CDR1 SQVTM and CDR2 ANQGSEA. The CDR3 spells CSAAAWASGNTDTQYF. In DNA form, the CDR3 reads TGCAGCGCAGCGGCCTGGGCTAGCGGGAACACAGATACGCAGTATTTT.

The chain is built from TRBV28 and TRBJ1-2, with 9 bases matching TRBD1. V was clipped by 8 bases and J by 4 bases; unmatched bases: 5. CDR3 length: 13 residues. The germline gives CDR1 MDHEN, CDR2 SYDVKM. The CDR3 region is CASGGQGSYGYTF. DNA for the CDR3: TGTGCCAGCGGCGGACAGGGGAGCTATGGCTACACCTTC.

The gene calls are TRBV6-1 and TRBJ1-1, with 7 bases matching TRBD1. Germline V CDR1 and CDR2: MNHNS, SASEGT. CDR3 length: 14 residues. V dropped 11 bases and J dropped 2; count of bases not matched to a gene: 11. The CDR3 nucleotides are TGTGCCGGTCGACTAGACAGGGCCAACACTGAAGCTTTCTTT. It yields the protein CAGRLDRANTEAFF.

Only one count was recorded for this clone. The chain joins TRBV7-2 to TRBJ2-7; maybe TRBD2 (6 bases). With 2 bases removed from V and 3 bases from J, the gap between germline ends came to 14 bases. The CDR3 has 15 residues. CDR1 and CDR2 from the germline V gene are SGHTA and FQGNSA. The CDR3 loop is CASSLNAGPYYEQYF. The CDR3 nucleotides read TGTGCCAGCAGCTTAAACGCGGGACCCTACTACGAGCAGTACTTC. Together with reference TRBV7-2 and TRBJ2-7, the CDR3 gives the full variable domain: GAGVSQSPSNKVTEKGKDVELRCDPISGHTALYWYRQSLGQGLEFLIYFQGNSAPDKSGLPSDRFSAERTGGSVSTLTIQRTQQEDSAVYLCASSLNAGPYYEQYFGPGTRLTVT.

The chain recombines TRBV11-2 with TRBJ2-7; the D is unclear. CDR3 length: 15 residues. Trimming cost V 0 bases and J 4 bases, with 13 bases left between them. Germline loops: CDR1 SGHAT, CDR2 FQNNGV. Here the CDR3 reads CASSLDYAGSYEQYF. CDR3 bases: TGTGCCAGCAGCTTAGATTATGCAGGATCTTACGAGCAGTACTTC.

This clone was counted a single time. V usage is TRBV9 and J usage is TRBJ2-7; TRBD1 might be the D (5 bases). V shed 4 bases and J shed 6 bases, with 23 bases lying between them. The CDR3 sequence is 16 residues long. The germline V gene encodes CDR1 SGDLS and CDR2 YYNGEE. In DNA, the CDR3 is TGTGCCAGCAGCCCCTTGGGGCGATCAAGCCCGCTCGAGCAGTACTTC. Translation gives CASSPLGRSSPLEQYF.

This chain uses TRBV19 with TRBJ2-1; 7 bases align to TRBD2. CDR1 and CDR2 (germline): LNHDA, SQIVND (reference sequence). The CDR3 has 14 amino acids. Unmatched junction bases numbered 8, after V lost 6 bases and J lost 6 bases. For the CDR3, the DNA is TGTGCCAGTAGGCCGGGACTACATCGCAATGAGCAGTTCTTC. As protein: CASRPGLHRNEQFF.

The chain links TRBV7-3 to TRBJ2-1; 7 nucleotides line up with TRBD1. The CDR3 has 15 residues. Germline assignment: CDR1 SGHTA and CDR2 FQGTGA. V gave up 5 bases and J gave up 4 bases; unmatched junction bases: 8. The CDR3 region is CASSLRDSSYNEQFF. The CDR3 DNA reads TGTGCCAGCAGCCTCCGGGACAGTAGTTACAATGAGCAGTTCTTC.